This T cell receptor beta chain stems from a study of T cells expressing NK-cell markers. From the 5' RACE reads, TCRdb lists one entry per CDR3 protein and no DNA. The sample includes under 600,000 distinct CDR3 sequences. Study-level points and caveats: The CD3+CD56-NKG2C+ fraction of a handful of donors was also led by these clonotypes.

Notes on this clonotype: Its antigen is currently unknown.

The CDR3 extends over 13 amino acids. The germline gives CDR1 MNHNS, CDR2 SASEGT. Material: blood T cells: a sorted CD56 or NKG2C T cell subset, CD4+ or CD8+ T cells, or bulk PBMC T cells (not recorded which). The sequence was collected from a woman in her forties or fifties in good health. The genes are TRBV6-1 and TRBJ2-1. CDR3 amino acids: CASSRTTDNEQFF.